These 26 T cell receptor beta chains were all obtained from the same sample, sequenced in a study of T-cell memory formation after mild COVID-19. TCRdb itself ran the 5' RACE reads through MiXCR, one entry per CDR3 protein. The sample records about 120,000 distinct CDR3 sequences, 20% to 25% being singletons. The sequencing sample was made of PBMCs or a T cell subset sorted from them (not recorded which). The receptors shown here come from a man younger than 35 who had mild COVID-19 (a few samples of this study predate the infection). Cell type and time point are not known.

V is TRBV12-5 and J is TRBJ2-2; a weak D match, TRBD1 (6 bases). The V end lost 5 bases, the J end lost 5 bases, and 9 bases lay between the germline ends. The germline V gene has CDR1 LGHNT and CDR2 FRNRAP. This CDR3 is built from 13 residues. The CDR3 bases are TGTGCTAGTGGTGCACAGGGAACCGGGGAGCTGTTTTTT. Its protein product is CASGAQGTGELFF.

This clonotype occurred a few times. This chain links TRBV11-2 with TRBJ2-7; the D gene is possibly TRBD2 (5 bases). The CDR3 is 13 amino acids. V was cut by 5 bases and J by 3 bases, with 11 bases left in between. Germline loops: CDR1 SGHAT, CDR2 FQNNGV. The DNA for the CDR3 is TGTGCCAGCAGCCCGGACGGAGGCTACGAGCAGTACTTC. The encoded protein is CASSPDGGYEQYF.

This clonotype has just a few counts. The J gene is TRBJ1-1, the V gene TRBV6-6; D is perhaps TRBD1 (6 bases). The germline CDR1 and CDR2 sequences are MNHNY and SVGAGI (reference sequence). V lost 0 bases and J 3 bases, leaving 14 bases between the germline ends. The CDR3 totals 16 residues. CDR3 sequence: CASSYSEGGGDTEAFF. The CDR3 nucleotides read TGTGCCAGCAGTTACTCCGAAGGAGGGGGGGACACTGAAGCTTTCTTT.

In its sample, this clonotype was seen a few times. The CDR3 region is CASSFVTATYEQYF. The CDR3 nucleotides read TGTGCCAGCAGCTTTGTGACAGCCACCTACGAGCAGTACTTC. The chain employs TRBV7-2 and TRBJ2-7; D might be TRBD1 (5 bases). Germline CDR1 is SGHTA and CDR2 is FQGNSA. Deletions cut 3 bases from V and 2 bases from J, with 11 bases between. This CDR3 is built from 14 residues.

V and J are TRBV4-1 and TRBJ1-5; D possibly corresponds to TRBD1 (5 bases). V was pared by 4 bases and J by 5 bases, with 9 bases between. In germline, CDR1 is MGHRA, CDR2 YSYEKL. The CDR3 runs to 13 residues. As DNA, the CDR3 is TGCGCCAGCAGCCTCAGGGAGGATCAGCCCCAGCATTTT. Translated: CASSLREDQPQHF.

The genes are TRBV9 and TRBJ2-3; 9 positions agree with TRBD2. J gave up 4 bases and V 0 bases, and 9 bases lay outside the gene matches. The CDR3 is 17 amino acids. Germline V CDR1 and CDR2: SGDLS, YYNGEE. CDR3 protein: CASSVGAGGRLADTQYF. The CDR3 DNA follows: TGTGCCAGCAGCGTAGGAGCGGGGGGCCGTTTGGCAGATACGCAGTATTTT.

The chain links TRBV7-2 to TRBJ2-5, with 8 positions matching TRBD1. V trimming: 5 bases; J trimming: 3 bases; junction bases outside the gene matches: 8. Germline V CDR1 and CDR2: SGHTA, FQGNSA. This CDR3 is 15 amino acids long. In DNA, the CDR3 is TGTGCCAGCAGCCCGGTGGGGACAGGCAAAGAGACCCAGTACTTC. Translated, it gives CASSPVGTGKETQYF.

Points on this clonotype: At one boundary the junction diverges from the germline segment, which might be a read error. This chain uses TRBV7-9 with TRBJ2-5; D may be TRBD1 (5 bases). Looked up from germline, CDR1 is SEHNR and CDR2 is FQNEAQ (reference sequence). The CDR3 runs 13 residues. In DNA form, the CDR3 reads TGTGCCAGCAGCTCGACAGTTCAAGAGACCCAGCACTTC. Amino acids: CASSSTVQETQHF.

The CDR3 region is CASSPQDRAYGYTF. The DNA of the CDR3 is TGTGCCAGCAGCCCGCAGGACAGGGCCTATGGCTACACCTTC. The chain is built from TRBV12-3 or TRBV12-4 and TRBJ1-2; 8 bases line up with TRBD1. The V segment lost 6 bases and the J segment 4 bases; nucleotides outside the gene matches: 7. The length of the CDR3 is 14 residues.

A few counts support this clonotype. The CDR3: CACRSGTSGDDTQYF. CDR3 DNA sequence: TGTGCCTGTAGAAGCGGGACCTCGGGAGATGATACGCAGTATTTT. The chain employs TRBV28 and TRBJ2-3; 7 nucleotides agree with TRBD2. CDR1 MDHEN and CDR2 SYDVKM come from the germline V gene. With V trimmed by 11 bases and J by 6 bases, 17 bases remained unmatched. The length of the CDR3 is 15 residues.

This chain joins TRBV27 and TRBJ2-7, with D possibly matching TRBD2 (5 bases). Germline V gives CDR1 MNHEY, CDR2 SMNVEV (reference sequence). V lost 3 bases to trimming and J lost 3 bases, with 12 bases between them. The CDR3 contains 14 residues. This chain's CDR3 is CASSLAGSGYEQYV. The CDR3 coding sequence is TGTGCCAGCAGTTTGGCGGGCAGCGGCTACGAGCAGTACGTC.

The chain recombines TRBV7-9 with TRBJ1-3; D unresolved. Germline V CDR1 and CDR2: SEHNR, FQNEAQ (reference sequence). The length of the CDR3 is 16 residues. V was cut by 5 bases and J by 1 base, with 15 bases left in between. In nucleotides, the CDR3 is TGTGCCAGCAGCACCCGGGCCCTGGCGTCTGGAAACACCATATATTTT. Residues: CASSTRALASGNTIYF.

This sequence joins TRBV6-6 and TRBJ2-5; 8 bases match TRBD2. The CDR3 loop spans 17 amino acids. Trimming cost V 7 bases and J 5 bases; bases outside gene matches: 18. The germline CDR1 and CDR2 sequences are MNHNY and SVGAGI (reference sequence). Here the CDR3 reads CASNGLGAGESPETQYF. Written as DNA, the CDR3 is TGTGCCAGCAATGGACTCGGAGCGGGGGAATCGCCTGAGACCCAGTACTTC.

This clonotype has just a few counts. V is TRBV12-3 or TRBV12-4 and J is TRBJ2-1, with TRBD2 identical over 12 bases. The CDR3 extends over 15 amino acids. V lost 2 bases to trimming and J lost 7 bases; unmatched junction nucleotides: 3. The CDR3 DNA reads TGTGCCAGCAGTTTACTAGCGGGGGGGCAAAATGAGCAGTTCTTC. Translation gives CASSLLAGGQNEQFF.

This clonotype was observed a handful of times. The chain recombines TRBV13 with TRBJ2-1; 8 nucleotides match TRBD1. After removal of 5 bases from V and 10 bases from J, the junction contained 13 bases not matched to a gene. The CDR3 has 15 amino acids. Germline V gene lookup returns CDR1 PRHDT and CDR2 FYEKMQ (reference sequence). CDR3 protein: CASSPGQGAFGEQFF. CDR3 nucleotide sequence: TGTGCCAGCAGCCCCGGTCAGGGGGCGTTCGGGGAGCAGTTCTTC.

The gene calls are TRBV3-1 and TRBJ2-1; TRBD2 matches at 7 bases. The germline V gene encodes CDR1 LGHDT and CDR2 YNNKEL (reference sequence). The V and J ends lost 5 bases and 2 bases, in that order; junction bases with no gene match: 9. The CDR3 is 16 residues long. CDR3 DNA sequence: TGTGCCAGCAGCGAGACCGTAGCGGGCACCTACAATGAGCAGTTCTTC. Protein product: CASSETVAGTYNEQFF.

The chain has TRBV7-2 and TRBJ1-1, with D perhaps matching TRBD1 (5 bases). The CDR3 covers 12 residues. The germline gives CDR1 SGHTA, CDR2 FQGNSA. V lost 5 bases and J lost 7, with 11 bases in between. This CDR3 is CASSPGRFEAFF. In DNA form, the CDR3 reads TGTGCCAGCAGCCCAGGGAGGTTTGAAGCTTTCTTT.

The J gene is TRBJ2-1, the V gene TRBV6-5, with 8 bases matching TRBD2. CDR3 length: 15 amino acids. Germline CDR1 and CDR2: MNHEY and SVGAGI. V was clipped by 5 bases and J by 4 bases; unmatched bases: 7. DNA for the CDR3: TGTGCCAGCAGTACGGGGGGGACCCCTTACAATGAGCAGTTCTTC. Translated, it gives CASSTGGTPYNEQFF.

The chain is built from TRBV11-3 and TRBJ2-3; no firm D call. The CDR3 sequence is 18 residues long. Trimming stripped 5 bases from V and 0 bases from J, with 21 bases between. The germline V gene has CDR1 SGHNT and CDR2 YENEEA. CDR3 amino acids: CASSDPWAQTSSTDTQYF. CDR3 in DNA: TGTGCCAGCAGCGACCCTTGGGCCCAAACCTCTAGCACAGATACGCAGTATTTT.

This clonotype was seen a handful of times. CDR3 region: CASSFGQGLYGYTF. In DNA, the CDR3 is TGTGCCAGCAGTTTTGGACAGGGGCTCTATGGCTACACCTTC. This chain links TRBV27 with TRBJ1-2; 9 bases are a match to TRBD1. The CDR3 totals 14 residues. Losses at the gene ends were 3 bases for V and 4 bases for J; bases not matched to a gene: 3. The germline CDR1 and CDR2 sequences are MNHEY and SMNVEV (reference sequence).

The rearrangement uses TRBV12-3 or TRBV12-4 and TRBJ2-2, with 9 positions matching TRBD2. The CDR3 covers 12 residues. CDR3 coding DNA: TGTGCTGGCCAGCGGGGGGTCGGGGAGCTGTTTTTT. Protein product: CAGQRGVGELFF.

This clonotype was seen a few times. The chain combines TRBV6-2 or TRBV6-3 with TRBJ2-2; D remains unclear. Trimming left V 2 bases short and J 3 bases short, with 7 bases between. Germline V CDR1 and CDR2: MNHEY, SVGEGT. CDR3 length: 14 amino acids. The chain's CDR3 is CASSYGIDTGELFF. The DNA of the CDR3 is TGTGCCAGCAGTTACGGGATAGACACCGGGGAGCTGTTTTTT.

This clonotype was observed a few times. J is TRBJ1-5 and V is TRBV29-1; TRBD1 is a possible D gene (5 bases). The length of the CDR3 is 11 residues. The V gene's germline CDR1 is SQVTM and CDR2 ANQGSEA. V shed 7 bases and J shed 12 bases, with 16 bases lying between them. As DNA, the CDR3 is TGCAGCGGACTATATTTGGGGCGCCAGCATTTT. Protein product: CSGLYLGRQHF.

The chain has TRBV18 and TRBJ2-5; D might be TRBD2 (5 bases). Germline V gene sequence: CDR1 KGHSH, CDR2 LQKENI. V was cut by 0 bases and J by 4 bases, with 12 bases left in between. There are 15 residues in the CDR3. The CDR3 loop reads CASSPPKERVETQYF. The CDR3 bases are TGTGCCAGCTCACCACCGAAAGAGAGGGTAGAGACCCAGTACTTC.

The chain has TRBV6-4 and TRBJ2-3, with TRBD2 identical over 8 bases. V lost 2 bases to trimming and J lost 5 bases; unmatched junction nucleotides: 9. The CDR3 spans 16 residues. From germline, CDR1 is MRHNA and CDR2 SNTAGT. The DNA of the CDR3 is TGTGCCAGCAGTGACGGGGCGGGGGGACCCGGAGATACGCAGTATTTT. It specifies CASSDGAGGPGDTQYF.

This clonotype was counted a few times. V is TRBV6-2 or TRBV6-3 and J is TRBJ2-7, with 8 bases aligning to TRBD2. CDR3 length equals 13 residues. CDR1 is MNHEY, CDR2 SVGEGT, per germline. V trimming: 5 bases; J trimming: 3 bases; junction bases outside the gene matches: 3. CDR3 coding DNA: TGTGCCAGCAGTCAGCGGGGGCACTACGAGCAGTACTTC. Its translation: CASSQRGHYEQYF.